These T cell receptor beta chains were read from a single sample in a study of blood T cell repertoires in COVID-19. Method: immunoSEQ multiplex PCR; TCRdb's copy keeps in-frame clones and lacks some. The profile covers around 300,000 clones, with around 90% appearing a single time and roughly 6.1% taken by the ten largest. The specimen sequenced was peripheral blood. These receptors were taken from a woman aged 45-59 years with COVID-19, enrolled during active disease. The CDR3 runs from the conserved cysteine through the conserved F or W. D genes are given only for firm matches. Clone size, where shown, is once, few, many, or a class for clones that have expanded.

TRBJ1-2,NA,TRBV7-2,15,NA,CASSPTSDYAGGYTF,TGTGCCAGCAGCCCCACAAGCGACTACGCGGGTGGCTACACCTTC
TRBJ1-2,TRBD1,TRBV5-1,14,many,CASSLEGQSGGYTF,TGCGCCAGCAGCTTGGAGGGACAGTCGGGTGGCTACACCTTC
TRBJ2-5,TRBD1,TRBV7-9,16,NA,CASSVHEGAGRETQYF,TGTGCCAGCAGCGTCCACGAGGGGGCAGGGCGAGAGACCCAGTACTTC
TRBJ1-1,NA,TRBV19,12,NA,CASNGVRTEAFF,TGTGCCAGTAATGGAGTACGGACTGAAGCTTTCTTT
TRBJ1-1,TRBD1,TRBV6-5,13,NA,CASSYKGATEAFF,TGTGCCAGCAGTTACAAGGGGGCCACTGAAGCTTTCTTT
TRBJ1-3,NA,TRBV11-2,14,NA,CASSVTFSGNTIYF,TGTGCCAGCAGCGTCACTTTCTCTGGAAACACCATATATTTT
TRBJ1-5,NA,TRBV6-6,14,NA,CASRITGSNQPQHF,TGTGCCAGCAGGATCACAGGGAGCAATCAGCCCCAGCATTTT
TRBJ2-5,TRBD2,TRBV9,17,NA,CASSVATLAAPRETQYF,TGTGCCAGCAGCGTAGCTACTCTAGCGGCACCTCGGGAGACCCAGTACTTC
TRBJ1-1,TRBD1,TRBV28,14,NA,CASSWVDRDPEAFF,TGTGCCAGCAGCTGGGTCGACAGGGACCCTGAAGCTTTCTTT
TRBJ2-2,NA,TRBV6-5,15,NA,CASTPWGGGTGELFF,TGTGCCAGCACCCCCTGGGGGGGCGGCACCGGGGAGCTGTTTTTT
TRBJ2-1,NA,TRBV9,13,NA,CASSPDPGNEQFF,TGTGCCAGCAGCCCAGACCCCGGGAATGAGCAGTTCTTC
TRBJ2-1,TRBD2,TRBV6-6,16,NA,CASSRTSGDYYNEQFF,TGTGCCAGCAGTAGGACTAGCGGGGATTACTACAATGAGCAGTTCTTC
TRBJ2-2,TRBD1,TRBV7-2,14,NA,CASRGGQGTGELFF,TGTGCCAGCAGGGGAGGACAGGGGACCGGGGAGCTGTTTTTT
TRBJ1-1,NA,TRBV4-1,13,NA,CASSLDPNTEAFF,TGCGCCAGCAGCCTAGACCCAAACACTGAAGCTTTCTTT
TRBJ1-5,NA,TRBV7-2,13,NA,CASSSDRIQPQHF,TGTGCCAGCAGCTCCGACAGGATTCAGCCCCAGCATTTT
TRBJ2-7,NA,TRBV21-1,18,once,CASSKKVVGQTAEYEQYF,TGTGCCAGCAGCAAAAAAGTGGTGGGACAGACAGCAGAGTACGAGCAGTACTTC
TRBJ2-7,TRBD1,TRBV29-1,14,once,CSAGPGQRTYEQYF,TGCAGCGCAGGACCGGGACAGCGGACCTACGAGCAGTACTTC
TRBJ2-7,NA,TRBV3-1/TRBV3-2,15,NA,CASSQGGVRGYEQYF,TGTGCCAGCAGCCAAGGGGGGGTCCGGGGGTACGAGCAGTACTTC
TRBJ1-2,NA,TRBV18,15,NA,CASSPLEGANYGYTF,TGTGCCAGCTCACCACTTGAGGGAGCTAACTATGGCTACACCTTC
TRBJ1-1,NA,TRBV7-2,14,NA,CASSWGVRSTEAFF,TGTGCCAGCAGCTGGGGGGTGCGGTCCACTGAAGCTTTCTTT
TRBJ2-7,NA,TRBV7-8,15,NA,CASSLGIQGTLEQYF,TGTGCCAGCAGCTTAGGGATACAGGGAACCCTCGAGCAGTACTTC
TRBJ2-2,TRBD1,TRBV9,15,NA,CASSPGTVNTGELFF,TGTGCCAGCAGCCCCGGGACAGTCAACACCGGGGAGCTGTTTTTT